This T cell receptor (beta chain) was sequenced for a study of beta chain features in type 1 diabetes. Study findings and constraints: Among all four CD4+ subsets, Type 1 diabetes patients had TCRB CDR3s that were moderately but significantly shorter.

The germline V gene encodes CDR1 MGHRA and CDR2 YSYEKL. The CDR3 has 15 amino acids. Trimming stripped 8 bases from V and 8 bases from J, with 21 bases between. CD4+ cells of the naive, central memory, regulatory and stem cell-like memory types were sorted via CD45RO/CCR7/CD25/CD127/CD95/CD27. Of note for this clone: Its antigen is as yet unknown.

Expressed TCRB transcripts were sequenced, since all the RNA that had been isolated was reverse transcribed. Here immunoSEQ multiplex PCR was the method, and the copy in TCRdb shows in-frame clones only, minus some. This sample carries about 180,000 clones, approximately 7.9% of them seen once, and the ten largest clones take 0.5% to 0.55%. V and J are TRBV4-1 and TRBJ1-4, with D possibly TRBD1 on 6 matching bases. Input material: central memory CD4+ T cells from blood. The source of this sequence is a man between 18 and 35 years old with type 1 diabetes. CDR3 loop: CASALGQTPGEKLFF. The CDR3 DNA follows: TGCGCCAGCGCGCTGGGACAAACCCCGGGCGAAAAACTGTTTTTT.